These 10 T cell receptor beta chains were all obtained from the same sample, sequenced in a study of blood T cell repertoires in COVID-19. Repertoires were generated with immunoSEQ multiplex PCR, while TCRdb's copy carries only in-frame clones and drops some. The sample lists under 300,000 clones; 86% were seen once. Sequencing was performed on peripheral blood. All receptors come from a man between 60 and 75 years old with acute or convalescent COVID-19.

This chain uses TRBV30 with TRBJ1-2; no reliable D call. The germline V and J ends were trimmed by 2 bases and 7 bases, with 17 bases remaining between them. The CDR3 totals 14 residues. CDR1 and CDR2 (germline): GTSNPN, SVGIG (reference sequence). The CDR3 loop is CAWSTNLNSGGYTF. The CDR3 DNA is TGTGCCTGGAGTACGAATCTCAACTCTGGTGGCTACACCTTC.

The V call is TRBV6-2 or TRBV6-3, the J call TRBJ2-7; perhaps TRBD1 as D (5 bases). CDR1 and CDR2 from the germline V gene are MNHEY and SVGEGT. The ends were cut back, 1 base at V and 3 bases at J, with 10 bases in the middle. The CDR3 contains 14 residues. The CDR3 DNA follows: TGTGCCAGCAGTTACTACAGGTTGGACTACGAGCAGTACTTC. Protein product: CASSYYRLDYEQYF.

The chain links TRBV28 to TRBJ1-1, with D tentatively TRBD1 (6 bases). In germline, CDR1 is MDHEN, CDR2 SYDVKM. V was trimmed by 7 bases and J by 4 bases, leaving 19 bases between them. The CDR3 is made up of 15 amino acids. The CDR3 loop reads CASILPTAGVTEAFF. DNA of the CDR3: TGTGCCAGCATACTTCCTACGGCAGGGGTCACTGAAGCTTTCTTT.

The CDR3 sequence: CASSYPGTGGGEPQHF. The CDR3 DNA is TGTGCCAGCAGTTACCCCGGGACAGGGGGCGGTGAGCCCCAGCATTTT. This rearrangement joins TRBV6-6 to TRBJ1-5; 12 nucleotides line up with TRBD1. V lost 2 bases, J lost 8 bases, and 7 bases stayed unmatched. CDR3 length: 16 amino acids. Germline V gene sequence: CDR1 MNHNY, CDR2 SVGAGI (reference sequence).

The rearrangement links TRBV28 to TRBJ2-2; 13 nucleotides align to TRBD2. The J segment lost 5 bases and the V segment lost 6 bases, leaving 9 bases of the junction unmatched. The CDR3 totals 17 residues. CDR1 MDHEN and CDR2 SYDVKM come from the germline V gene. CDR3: CASRSPTGLAGTGELFF. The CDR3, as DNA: TGTGCCAGCAGGTCCCCCACGGGACTAGCGGGAACCGGGGAGCTGTTTTTT.

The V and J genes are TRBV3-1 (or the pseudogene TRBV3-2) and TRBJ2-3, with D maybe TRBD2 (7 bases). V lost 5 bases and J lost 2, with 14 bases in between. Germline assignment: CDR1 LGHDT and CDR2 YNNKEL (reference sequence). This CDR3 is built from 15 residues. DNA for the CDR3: TGTGCCAGCAGCGCCCGGCGGGGGCACACAGATACGCAGTATTTT. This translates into CASSARRGHTDTQYF.

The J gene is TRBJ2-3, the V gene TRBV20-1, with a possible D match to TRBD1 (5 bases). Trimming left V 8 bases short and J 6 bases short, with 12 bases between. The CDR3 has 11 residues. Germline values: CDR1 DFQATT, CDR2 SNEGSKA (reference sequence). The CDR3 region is CSLPGADTQYF. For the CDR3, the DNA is TGCAGTCTCCCTGGGGCTGATACGCAGTATTTT.

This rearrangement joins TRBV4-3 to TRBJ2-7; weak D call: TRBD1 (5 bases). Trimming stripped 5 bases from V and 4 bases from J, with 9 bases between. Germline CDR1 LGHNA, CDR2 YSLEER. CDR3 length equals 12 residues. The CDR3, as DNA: TGCGCCAGCAGCATGCAGGGTTACGAGCAGTACTTC. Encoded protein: CASSMQGYEQYF.

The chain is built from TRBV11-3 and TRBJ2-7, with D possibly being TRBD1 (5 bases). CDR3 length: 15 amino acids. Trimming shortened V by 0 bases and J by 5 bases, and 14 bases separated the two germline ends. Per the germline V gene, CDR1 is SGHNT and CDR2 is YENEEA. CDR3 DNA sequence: TGTGCCAGCAGCTTAGAGTTGGGGAAGGGGCACGAGCAGTACTTC. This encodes CASSLELGKGHEQYF. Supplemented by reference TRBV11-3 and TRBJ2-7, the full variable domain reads EAGVVQSPRYKIIEKKQPVAFWCNPISGHNTLYWYLQNLGQGPELLIRYENEEAVDDSQLPKDRFSAERLKGVDSTLKIQPAELGDSAVYLCASSLELGKGHEQYFGPGTRLTVT.

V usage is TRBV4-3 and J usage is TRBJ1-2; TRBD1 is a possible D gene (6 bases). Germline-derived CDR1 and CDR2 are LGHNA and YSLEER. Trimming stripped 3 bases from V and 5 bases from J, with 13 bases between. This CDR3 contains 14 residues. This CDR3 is CASSQSQGDYGYTF. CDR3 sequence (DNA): TGCGCCAGCAGCCAGTCACAGGGTGATTATGGCTACACCTTC.